The rows below give T cell receptor beta chains drawn from one sample of a study of blood T cell repertoires in COVID-19. The protocol was immunoSEQ multiplex PCR, while the TCRdb copy is restricted to in-frame clones and leaves out a portion. The sample consists of about 150,000 clones, roughly 89% of them appearing once. Sample: PBMCs or T cells enriched from blood (not recorded which). The source of these receptors is a man in his fifties or sixties who had recovered from COVID-19. Both conserved end residues are part of each CDR3. Fields, in order: clone size, J gene, V gene, D gene, CDR3 DNA, CDR3 protein. The D gene is left open where the match is weak. Clone size is given for some rows only: seen once, a few or many times, or a class if the clone is expanded.

NA TRBJ2-1 TRBV5-1 NA TGCGCCAGCTCTCTTGAATTGGCGGCCCTCAATGAGCAGTTCTTC CASSLELAALNEQFF
NA TRBJ1-3 TRBV28 TRBD1 TGTGCCAGCAGCTATGACAGGGGCCGCTCTGGAAACACCATATATTTT CASSYDRGRSGNTIYF
NA TRBJ1-2 TRBV9 NA TGTGCCAGCAGCGTAGCGGATCGGGGCTATGGCTACACCTTC CASSVADRGYGYTF
once TRBJ2-1 TRBV11-3 TRBD2 TGTGCCAGCAGCGAGACTAGCGGGAGAAAGTTCTTC CASSETSGRKFF
NA TRBJ1-1 TRBV20-1 NA TGCAGTGCAAGTCAGGCGAACACTGAAGCTTTCTTT CSASQANTEAFF
few TRBJ2-3 TRBV18 TRBD2 TGTGCCAGCTCTGCGGGGGGGCCTATAGATACGCAGTATTTT CASSAGGPIDTQYF
NA TRBJ1-2 TRBV5-3 NA TGTGCCAGAAGCCCAGGAACCCCTAACTATGGCTACACCTTC CARSPGTPNYGYTF
NA TRBJ1-1 TRBV6-2/TRBV6-3 TRBD1 TGTGCCAGCAGTAACGGACAGGGATATACTGAAGCTTTCTTT CASSNGQGYTEAFF
NA TRBJ2-7 TRBV6-1 TRBD2 TGTGCCAGCAGTGAATGGCCTAGCGGGAGGTATCACGAGCAGTACTTC CASSEWPSGRYHEQYF
NA TRBJ2-1 TRBV28 TRBD2 TGTGCGGCATCGGGCGGGAGCTCCTACAATGAGCAGTTCTTC CAASGGSSYNEQFF
NA TRBJ1-5 TRBV3-1/TRBV3-2 NA TGTGCCAGCAGCCAAGATCGGAGGGCCGTCGGCAATCAGCCCCAGCATTTT CASSQDRRAVGNQPQHF